A selection of T cell receptor beta chains follows, all from one sample in a study of blood T cells in healthy people across ages. A single record per CDR3 protein comes from TCRdb applying MiXCR to the 5' RACE reads. Among over 950,000 distinct CDR3 sequences listed, roughly 51% were seen once. The sequenced material came from blood. All receptors derive from a woman aged 55 to 70 in good health. The CDR3 runs from the conserved cysteine through the conserved F or W. The D gene is left open where the match is weak. Expanded clones are given a class, and other clones once, few, many or no size at all.

TRBD2	TRBV29-1	TRBJ2-1	.	TGCAGCGGTAGCGGGAGGGCCCTGTATGAGCAGTTCTTC	CSGSGRALYEQFF
TRBD2	TRBV25-1	TRBJ2-7	few	TGTGCCAGCAGTGAATCCATCTTGGGGGGGAAAGCCTACGAGCAGTACTTC	CASSESILGGKAYEQYF
TRBD2	TRBV6-5	TRBJ2-7	.	TGTGCCAGCAGACGGGGGGGACTAACTTCCTACGAGCAGTACTTC	CASRRGGLTSYEQYF
TRBD2	TRBV30	TRBJ2-1	.	TGTGCCTTAGTTAGACTAGCGGGAGATGAGCAGTTCTTC	CALVRLAGDEQFF
TRBD1	TRBV10-3	TRBJ2-1	.	TGTGCCATCCACGGGACAGGGGACTACAATGAGCAGTTCTTC	CAIHGTGDYNEQFF
.	TRBV10-3	TRBJ2-5	few	TGTGCCATCAGTGAGTCGGATCGGAGCGTCCAAGAGACCCAGTACTTC	CAISESDRSVQETQYF
TRBD2	TRBV12-3/TRBV12-4	TRBJ2-1	few	TGTGCCAGCAGGGCAGCGGGGAGCTCCTACAATGAGCAGTTCTTC	CASRAAGSSYNEQFF
TRBD1	TRBV29-1	TRBJ2-7	few	TGCAGCCCCACAGGGGTTTGTAATTACGAGCAGTACTTC	CSPTGVCNYEQYF
TRBD1	TRBV5-1	TRBJ2-2	.	TGCGCCAGCAGCTTCTTCCAGGGGGCTTTGGGCACCGGGGAGCTGTTTTTT	CASSFFQGALGTGELFF
TRBD2	TRBV12-3/TRBV12-4	TRBJ2-3	few	TGTGCCAGCAGTTTGGGCGGGAGGGGAAATACGCAGTATTTT	CASSLGGRGNTQYF
.	TRBV7-9	TRBJ1-1	.	TGTGCCAGCAGCTTAGTCCAGGTTTCCGGCGCTTTCTTT	CASSLVQVSGAFF
TRBD1	TRBV6-6	TRBJ1-4	.	TGTGCCAGCAGGCCACAGGGGTCAGGTGAAAAACTGTTTTTT	CASRPQGSGEKLFF
.	TRBV5-5	TRBJ1-2	.	TGTGCCAGCAGCTTGGCGGCGACAGCCCTTATCTATGGCTACACCTTC	CASSLAATALIYGYTF
.	TRBV7-2	TRBJ1-6	.	TGTGCCAGCACCCGAGACCCGAACTCACCCCTCCACTTT	CASTRDPNSPLHF
.	TRBV20-1	TRBJ1-1	.	TGCAGTGCTAGTTGGGCAGGGACGAAGAACACTGAAGCTTTCTTT	CSASWAGTKNTEAFF
TRBD2	TRBV7-9	TRBJ2-3	.	TGTGCCAGCAGCTCTAACAGCGGGAATACGCAGTATTTT	CASSSNSGNTQYF
TRBD2	TRBV7-2	TRBJ2-7	.	TGTGCCAGCAGCATCCCGGGACTAAAAACCTACGAGCAGTACTTC	CASSIPGLKTYEQYF
.	TRBV3-1	TRBJ2-7	.	TGTGCCAGCCGGGACTGGAGCTCCTACGAGCAGTACTTC	CASRDWSSYEQYF
TRBD1	TRBV6-6	TRBJ2-1	.	TGTGCCAGCAGTCCCAGGGACAGGTTATACAATGAGCAGTTCTTC	CASSPRDRLYNEQFF
.	TRBV9	TRBJ2-4	.	TGTGCCAGCAGCGTAGATGTAGGGCAAAACATTCAGTACTTC	CASSVDVGQNIQYF
TRBD1	TRBV7-9	TRBJ2-1	few	TGTGCCAGCAGTAAGGGACAGGGATACAATGAGCAGTTCTTC	CASSKGQGYNEQFF
TRBD2	TRBV4-2	TRBJ2-7	.	TGTGCCAGCAGCCAAGCCTGGGGCCCGGGACTAGCGATCACCTACGAGCAGTACTTC	CASSQAWGPGLAITYEQYF
TRBD2	TRBV7-8	TRBJ2-3	many	TGTGCCAGCAGCCCCGGGACTAGCGGGAGCACGATGGCGCAGTATTTT	CASSPGTSGSTMAQYF
.	TRBV6-1	TRBJ2-7	few	TGTGCCAGCGGGCAGGGCTCCTACGAGCAGTACTTC	CASGQGSYEQYF
TRBD2	TRBV29-1	TRBJ2-1	.	TGCAGCGTTAAACCGGGACCGTGGAGGGGACTAGCTTCCAATGAGCAGTTCTTC	CSVKPGPWRGLASNEQFF
.	TRBV10-3	TRBJ1-5	.	TGTGCCATCAGTGAGACAGCTAATCAGCCCCAGCATTTT	CAISETANQPQHF